These T cell receptor beta chains were read from a single sample in a study of cytomegalovirus exposure and HLA in healthy donors. TCRdb's copy holds only in-frame clones and misses some; the assay was immunoSEQ multiplex PCR. Among hundreds of thousands of clones listed, about three quarters were seen once. The sequenced sample consisted of PBMCs. The source of these receptors is an older woman in good health and CMV-seropositive. CDR3s include the opening cysteine and the closing phenylalanine or tryptophan.

cdr3_length j_call v_call cdr3_aa
17 TRBJ1-2 TRBV7-2 CASSLDGTGPNPYGYTF
15 TRBJ1-6 TRBV6-6 CASSLSQVFNSPLHF
14 TRBJ1-1 TRBV2 CASRLEAGNTEAFF
15 TRBJ2-5 TRBV6-1 CASRQISGWQETQYF
19 TRBJ2-3 TRBV5-1 CASSYPVGQADSSTDTQYF
16 TRBJ2-2 TRBV10-3 CAISEPEGQGSGELFF
20 TRBJ2-1 TRBV5-1 CASSLAAGTRAYGAYNEQFF
17 TRBJ1-6 TRBV4-1 CASSQSGTALGNSPLHF
16 TRBJ2-2 TRBV6-5 CASSYSGGGLTGELFF
18 TRBJ2-3 TRBV9 CASSVDFITKEGTDTQYF
15 TRBJ2-7 TRBV5-1 CASSLYLAATYEQYF
15 TRBJ2-7 TRBV2 CASRHETGGRGEQYF
17 TRBJ2-3 TRBV25-1 CASISSGGEYRTDTQYF
13 TRBJ2-7 TRBV19 CASSIDLPYEQYF
16 TRBJ2-7 TRBV9 CASSVAGDSLSYEQYF
16 TRBJ2-1 TRBV5-1 CASRNQLAGLYNEQFF
16 TRBJ1-1 TRBV6-4 CASSDSWGRANTEAFF